This T cell receptor beta chain was found in a study of blood T cell repertoires in COVID-19. At the level of the study: Samples taken during acute and convalescent COVID-19 were collected in the United States, Italy and Spain. Sources were T cells, B-cell-depleted T cells, or PBMCs; the material itself was cDNA or gDNA.

The germline V and J ends were trimmed by 4 bases and 6 bases, with 12 bases remaining between them. CDR1 and CDR2 from the germline V gene are SEHNR and FQNEAQ (reference sequence). The CDR3 has 13 residues. How the authors handled the data: Amplifying reference gene primers gave estimates of nucleated cell counts. Data came from immunoSEQ multiplex PCR; TCRdb stores just in-frame clones and leaves some out. V and J calls and clone size follow that table, whereas D and trimming were derived from the DNA. The sample consists of 150,000 or so clones, roughly 93% of them appearing once. The J gene is TRBJ1-1, the V gene TRBV7-9; D uncertain. The sample comprised peripheral blood. The TCR comes from a woman in her forties or fifties with acute or convalescent COVID-19. CDR3 DNA sequence: TGTGCCAGCAGCTACGGGAGACCCCCTGAAGCTTTCTTT. Translating it yields CASSYGRPPEAFF.